The rows below give T cell receptor beta chains drawn from one sample of a study of blood T cells in healthy people across ages. Via MiXCR, TCRdb re-called the 5' RACE reads, giving one row per CDR3 protein. Of some 1.5 million distinct CDR3 sequences listed, about 42% are singletons. The sample was blood. These receptor sequences come from a woman between 18 and 29 years old in good health. The CDR3 runs from the conserved cysteine through the conserved F or W. A D gene is named only where the DNA matches it firmly. The size entry is marked missing in some rows and otherwise reads once, few, many or a size class.

D gene	CDR3 length	V gene	J gene	clone size	CDR3 protein	CDR3 DNA
.	15	TRBV13	TRBJ2-6	.	CASSAENSRANVLTF	TGTGCCAGCAGCGCGGAAAACTCTCGGGCCAACGTCCTGACTTTC
TRBD1	15	TRBV7-2	TRBJ2-3	.	CASSPKGQAPDTQYF	TGTGCCAGCAGCCCGAAAGGACAGGCACCAGATACGCAGTATTTT
.	16	TRBV10-3	TRBJ1-4	.	CAISDRENVFLEKLFF	TGTGCCATCAGTGACCGGGAAAACGTTTTCCTCGAAAAACTGTTTTTT
.	15	TRBV7-9	TRBJ1-5	.	CASSGGQTNDQPRHF	TGTGCCAGCAGCGGCGGACAGACGAACGATCAGCCCCGGCATTTT
.	16	TRBV5-5	TRBJ2-1	.	CASSSTGTASYNEQFF	TGTGCCAGCAGCTCGACCGGGACGGCTTCCTACAATGAGCAGTTCTTC
.	12	TRBV29-1	TRBJ2-5	few	CSVATGKETQYF	TGCAGCGTTGCAACAGGGAAAGAGACCCAGTACTTC
.	14	TRBV7-2	TRBJ1-2	.	CASSLAWGAQGYTF	TGTGCCAGCAGCTTAGCCTGGGGGGCACAAGGCTACACCTTC
.	15	TRBV14	TRBJ1-1	.	CASSLLPRGGTEAFF	TGTGCCAGCAGCCTCCTACCTCGCGGAGGCACTGAAGCTTTCTTT
.	17	TRBV7-2	TRBJ2-4	few	CASSHGAGPLAKNIKYF	TGTGCCAGCAGCCATGGGGCAGGGCCCTTAGCCAAAAACATTAAGTACTTC
.	15	TRBV14	TRBJ1-3	.	CASSPLQASGNTIYF	TGTGCCAGCAGCCCACTACAAGCCTCTGGAAACACCATATATTTT
.	15	TRBV4-3	TRBJ2-4	many	CASSQGTNRENIQYF	TGCGCCAGCAGCCAAGGGACCAATCGGGAAAACATTCAGTACTTC
.	15	TRBV6-1	TRBJ2-3	.	CASSEAPSSTATQYF	TGTGCCAGCAGTGAAGCGCCATCCAGCACAGCTACGCAGTATTTT